The 4 T cell receptor beta chains below all came from one sample that was sequenced in a study of CD8+CD57+ T cells in acquired aplastic anemia. CDR3 and TCR beta VDJ profiling relied on genomic DNA as the template. TCRdb re-called the reads with MiXCR, one entry per CDR3 protein. The table lists roughly 150,000 distinct CDR3 sequences, roughly 47% of them singletons. Sequencing was done on a sample of sorted CD4+, CD8+, or CD8+CD57+ T cells (not recorded which) from PBMCs. The receptors come from a human donor in good health.

There are many counts of this clonotype. V is TRBV20-1 and J is TRBJ2-5; 8 positions match TRBD1. Unmatched junction bases numbered 7, after V lost 2 bases and J lost 5 bases. The CDR3 covers 14 residues. Germline V lookup: CDR1 DFQATT, CDR2 SNEGSKA (reference sequence). The CDR3, as DNA: TGCAGTGCTAGACCTCCGACAGGGGTTGAGACCCAGTACTTC. Amino acid sequence: CSARPPTGVETQYF.

This clonotype appeared a few times. The V gene is TRBV29-1, the J gene TRBJ2-7, with 11 bases aligning to TRBD2. After removal of 5 bases from V and 4 bases from J, the junction contained 4 bases not matched to a gene. The CDR3 extends over 13 amino acids. Germline assignment: CDR1 SQVTM and CDR2 ANQGSEA. Here the CDR3 DNA reads TGCAGCGTTAAGGCTAGCGGGGGGTACGAGCAGTACTTC. This gives the protein CSVKASGGYEQYF.

The chain couples TRBV6-1 to TRBJ2-1, with TRBD2 as a possible D gene (6 bases). There are 16 residues in the CDR3. Trimming took off 4 bases at V and 1 base at J, with 14 bases between the two ends. CDR1 is MNHNS and CDR2 is SASEGT in the germline V gene. CDR3 loop: CASSGLKAGSYNEQFF. DNA for the CDR3: TGTGCCAGCAGTGGATTGAAGGCGGGGTCCTACAATGAGCAGTTCTTC.

This clonotype showed up many times. J is TRBJ1-6 and V is TRBV20-1; possibly TRBD1 for D (6 bases). The CDR3 is 15 residues long. Trimming cost V 0 bases and J 5 bases, with 11 bases left between them. Germline V gene sequence: CDR1 DFQATT, CDR2 SNEGSKA (reference sequence). CDR3 DNA: TGCAGTGCTAGAGATTGGAGGGGGGATAATTCACCCCTCCACTTT. Translated: CSARDWRGDNSPLHF.